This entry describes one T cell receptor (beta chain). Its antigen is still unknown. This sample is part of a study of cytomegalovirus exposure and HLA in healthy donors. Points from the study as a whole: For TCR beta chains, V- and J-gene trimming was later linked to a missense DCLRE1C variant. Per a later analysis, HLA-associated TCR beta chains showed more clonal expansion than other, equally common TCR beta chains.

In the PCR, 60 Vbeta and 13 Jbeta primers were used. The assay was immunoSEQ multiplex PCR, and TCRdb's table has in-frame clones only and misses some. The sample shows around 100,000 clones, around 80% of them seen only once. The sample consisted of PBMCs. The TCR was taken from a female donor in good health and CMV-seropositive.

The CDR3: CASSSTSGGPGPHEQYF. CDR3 nucleotide sequence: TGTGCCAGCAGCTCGACTAGCGGGGGCCCGGGGCCCCACGAGCAGTACTTC. The rearrangement joins TRBV5-4 to TRBJ2-7, with TRBD2 identical over 12 bases. This CDR3 spans 17 amino acids. Trimming took 3 bases from V and 5 from J; bases not matched to a gene: 12. Germline values: CDR1 SGHNT, CDR2 YYREEE (reference sequence). The full variable domain, in which reference TRBV5-4 and TRBJ2-7 provide the parts outside the CDR3, is ETGVTQSPTHLIKTRGQQVTLRCSSQSGHNTVSWYQQALGQGPQFIFQYYREEENGRGNFPPRFSGLQFPNYSSELNVNALELDDSALYLCASSSTSGGPGPHEQYFGPGTRLTVT.